The entry that follows covers one TCR beta chain sequence. The antigen is undetermined. With 4 bases clipped from V and 7 bases from J, the junction kept 6 bases outside the gene matches. The CDR3 covers 15 residues. The germline V gene has CDR1 KGHSH and CDR2 LQKENI. TCRdb analysed the reads with MiXCR anew, one entry per CDR3 protein. The table lists some 350,000 distinct CDR3 sequences, almost 30% of them singletons, with 20% in the top ten. This sample was taken from a study of T cell repertoires in cytomegalovirus infection. Study-wide context: The authors used CMV epitopes that were HLA-C-restricted (recently identified) and HLA-B-restricted (well studied). Public TCR beta signature analysis indicated the presence of both CMV infection and matching HLA type.

Regarding the study as a whole: Public TCR beta family frequency separated CMV-and-HLA carriers, including in an independent cohort. HLA-C-restricted CMV-specific TCR beta clonotypes prevailed in the ex vivo response.

The origin of this receptor is a human donor in good health (CMV status not recorded). Some clones in this sample may be carry-over from other donors' samples. The rearrangement uses TRBV18 and TRBJ1-6; 8 nucleotides agree with TRBD1. This specimen was cultured PBMCs, taken from culture after CMV antigen stimulation. CDR3 amino acids: CASSLGQGVNSPLHF. The CDR3 DNA reads TGTGCCAGCTCACTCGGACAGGGTGTCAATTCACCCCTCCACTTT.